This T cell receptor beta chain was profiled in a study of blood T cells in healthy people across ages. The donors, aged 6 to 90, were healthy Caucasians from Russia. Then a second PCR, running about 6 to 11 cycles, was carried out with a sample-barcoded 5' primer and a J-beta primer mix. Every cDNA molecule bore a tag from a template-switch adaptor containing 12 random nucleotides. TCRdb called the 5' RACE reads again in MiXCR, with one record for every CDR3 protein. The table shows some 1.5 million distinct CDR3 sequences, with 25% to 30% occurring only once. Trimming shortened V by 8 bases and J by 0 bases, and 10 bases separated the two germline ends. Germline CDR1 is SNHLY and CDR2 is FYNNEI. The CDR3 runs to 14 residues.

This sequence originates from a woman between 25 and 40 years old in good health. The chain has TRBV2 and TRBJ2-2, with D possibly matching TRBD1 (6 bases). The sequencing sample was made of blood. The CDR3 reads CASAGDANTGELFF. The CDR3 DNA is TGTGCCAGCGCAGGGGACGCGAACACCGGGGAGCTGTTTTTT.